The 32 T cell receptor beta chains listed next were all sequenced from one sample in a study of shared clonotypes between healthy human individuals. TCRdb keeps only in-frame clones here, not all; method: immunoSEQ multiplex PCR. This sample carries around 200,000 clones, 66% of them seen once, and the ten largest clones take around 9.3%. The sample comprised memory CD4+ T cells sorted from blood. Sample subset: CD45RA-negative fraction. The receptor set was obtained from a man aged 25-45 years in good health.

The chain recombines TRBV5-1 with TRBJ1-5; D is undetermined. The CDR3 runs 15 residues. CDR1 is SGHRS and CDR2 is YFSETQ in the germline V gene. With 0 bases removed from V and 2 bases from J, the gap between germline ends came to 9 bases. The CDR3 nucleotides are TGCGCCAGCAGCTTGGGGGGAGCGGGCAATCAGCCCCAGCATTTT. It codes for CASSLGGAGNQPQHF.

In its sample, this clone was seen a few times. The chain joins TRBV28 to TRBJ1-4; 9 bases are shared with TRBD1. Germline V CDR1 and CDR2: MDHEN, SYDVKM. The CDR3 totals 13 residues. V lost 4 bases, J lost 6 bases, and 0 bases stayed unmatched. The CDR3 reads CASSWDRDEKLFF. The CDR3 DNA reads TGTGCCAGCAGTTGGGACAGGGATGAAAAACTGTTTTTT.

This clone was picked up one time. The chain uses TRBV6-5 and TRBJ1-5, with 8 positions matching TRBD1. Looked up from germline, CDR1 is MNHEY and CDR2 is SVGAGI. The CDR3 totals 13 residues. The V segment lost 5 bases and the J segment 4 bases; nucleotides outside the gene matches: 1. The CDR3 DNA follows: TGTGCCAGCAGTACAGGGGGGAATCAGCCCCAGCATTTT. Amino acid sequence: CASSTGGNQPQHF.

The chain combines TRBV6-5 with TRBJ1-2; TRBD1 matches at 7 bases. This CDR3 has 15 residues. Germline V gene data show CDR1 as MNHEY and CDR2 as SVGAGI. The junction had 10 bases not matched to a gene; V was cut back by 7 bases and J by 2 bases. The CDR3 spells CASNSRQGGNYGYTF. The CDR3 DNA sequence: TGTGCCAGCAATTCCCGCCAGGGGGGGAACTATGGCTACACCTTC.

The genes are TRBV10-3 and TRBJ2-7; possible D gene TRBD1, 6 bases. Per germline, CDR1 ENHRY and CDR2 SYGVKD. The germline V and J ends were trimmed by 6 bases and 0 bases, with 12 bases remaining between them. The CDR3 spans 14 residues. The chain's CDR3 is CAIRDSALSYEQYF. CDR3 nucleotides: TGTGCCATCAGGGACAGTGCCCTCTCCTACGAGCAGTACTTC.

V and J are TRBV28 and TRBJ1-5, with 7 bases fitting TRBD1. Trimming removed 6 bases from V and 2 bases from J; junction bases left unmatched: 7. The CDR3 runs to 15 residues. Germline V gene lookup returns CDR1 MDHEN and CDR2 SYDVKM. The CDR3, as DNA: TGTGCCAGCAGACCAGGGGGAGGGGGCAATCAGCCCCAGCATTTT. Translation gives CASRPGGGGNQPQHF.

The chain is built from TRBV10-1 and TRBJ1-4; 7 positions agree with TRBD1. V was clipped by 4 bases and J by 7 bases; unmatched bases: 3. Germline values: CDR1 WNHNN, CDR2 SYGVQD (reference sequence). The CDR3 spans 13 residues. CDR3 loop: CASSGQGSEKLFF. The CDR3 region has the DNA TGCGCCAGCAGTGGACAGGGCTCTGAAAAACTGTTTTTT.

This clone was observed a few times. The chain employs TRBV5-1 and TRBJ1-5; maybe TRBD1 (5 bases). The CDR3 has 15 residues. CDR1 is SGHRS, CDR2 YFSETQ, per germline. V lost 0 bases and J lost 6, with 13 bases in between. CDR3 DNA: TGCGCCAGCAGCTTGGCCCCGGGGGGTCCTCAGCCCCAGCATTTT. Its protein product is CASSLAPGGPQPQHF. Using reference TRBV5-1 and TRBJ1-5 for the parts outside the CDR3, the full variable domain is KAGVTQTPRYLIKTRGQQVTLSCSPISGHRSVSWYQQTPGQGLQFLFEYFSETQRNKGNFPGRFSGRQFSNSRSEMNVSTLELGDSALYLCASSLAPGGPQPQHFGDGTRLSIL.

The CDR3 region is CASTPTYNEQFF. The CDR3 DNA is TGTGCCAGCACCCCTACCTACAATGAGCAGTTCTTC. The chain recombines TRBV28 with TRBJ2-1; D not resolved. Germline CDR1 and CDR2: MDHEN and SYDVKM. V lost 7 bases and J 2 bases, leaving 6 bases between the germline ends. This CDR3 has 12 residues.

The chain joins TRBV18 to TRBJ2-3; D unclear. Trimming removed 2 bases at V and 6 bases at J, with 6 bases between. Germline V gene sequence: CDR1 KGHSH, CDR2 LQKENI. The CDR3 is made up of 12 amino acids. CDR3 residues: CASSPNVDTQYF. CDR3 DNA: TGTGCCAGCTCACCAAACGTGGATACGCAGTATTTT.

This clone appeared a few times. The CDR3 sequence: CASSPTGVGNTGELFF. Written as DNA, the CDR3 is TGTGCCAGCAGCCCAACAGGGGTCGGGAACACCGGGGAGCTGTTTTTT. V usage is TRBV9 and J usage is TRBJ2-2; TRBD1 aligns across 7 bases. Per the germline V gene, CDR1 is SGDLS and CDR2 is YYNGEE. V lost 4 bases and J lost 1; bases outside the gene matches: 7. The CDR3 sequence is 16 residues long.

This clone was seen at least ten times. This rearrangement joins TRBV29-1 to TRBJ2-3; maybe TRBD1 (5 bases). Trimming took 4 bases from V and 5 from J, leaving 13 bases between them. The CDR3 consists of 13 residues. Germline V gene lookup returns CDR1 SQVTM and CDR2 ANQGSEA. The CDR3 DNA is TGCAGCGTTGGAAAGGGGAATAAAGATACGCAGTATTTT. The encoded protein is CSVGKGNKDTQYF.

The count of this clone is one. This sequence joins TRBV2 and TRBJ1-1; D not certain. Germline CDR1 reads SNHLY; CDR2 reads FYNNEI. The CDR3 is 15 residues long. The V gene lost 8 bases and the J gene lost 0 bases, with 16 bases spanning the gap. CDR3 DNA sequence: TGTGCCAGCCTTGGTACAGCCTCCATGAACACTGAAGCTTTCTTT. This sequence encodes CASLGTASMNTEAFF.

The chain joins TRBV18 to TRBJ1-1; D call uncertain. Trimming left V 2 bases short and J 11 bases short, with 15 bases between. CDR1 KGHSH and CDR2 LQKENI come from the germline V gene. This CDR3 is 13 amino acids long. CDR3 in DNA: TGTGCCAGCTCACCAATGGCAGGAACTTGGGCTTTCTTT. Amino acid sequence: CASSPMAGTWAFF.

This sequence joins TRBV11-2 and TRBJ1-2; no firm D call. This CDR3 comprises 15 residues. CDR1 SGHAT and CDR2 FQNNGV come from the germline V gene. Trimming took off 5 bases at V and 6 bases at J, with 19 bases between the two ends. As DNA, the CDR3 is TGTGCCAGCAGCCCAACCGTCGGTGTTGGGGATGGCTACACCTTC. Its protein is CASSPTVGVGDGYTF.

V usage is TRBV7-8 and J usage is TRBJ2-7, with TRBD2 matching over 7 bases. The germline V gene has CDR1 SGHVS and CDR2 FQNEAQ. J lost 6 bases, V lost 3 bases, and 2 bases had no gene match. The CDR3 has 12 residues. The CDR3 DNA reads as TGTGCCAGCAGCTTGACGGGAGGCGAGCAGTACTTC. It is translated as CASSLTGGEQYF.

J is TRBJ2-7 and V is TRBV6-4; TRBD2 matches at 9 bases. Germline V CDR1 and CDR2: MRHNA, SNTAGT. J lost 5 bases, V lost 1 base, and 9 bases had no gene match. The CDR3 length is 16 residues. The CDR3 reads CASSDWREGGVHEQYF. The CDR3 DNA reads TGTGCCAGCAGTGACTGGCGGGAGGGGGGAGTCCACGAGCAGTACTTC.

The chain is built from TRBV29-1 and TRBJ2-1, with 13 bases lining up with TRBD2. This CDR3 has 18 residues. The V and J ends lost 1 base and 3 bases, in that order; junction bases with no gene match: 9. Germline values: CDR1 SQVTM, CDR2 ANQGSEA. CDR3 DNA: TGCAGCGTTGAAGCGGGACTAGCGGGAAAGGGGGTCTACAATGAGCAGTTCTTC. It yields the protein CSVEAGLAGKGVYNEQFF.

The V call is TRBV6-5, the J call TRBJ2-7; D remains unclear. Germline V lookup: CDR1 MNHEY, CDR2 SVGAGI. V lost 2 bases and J 0 bases, leaving 11 bases between the germline ends. CDR3 length: 15 amino acids. The CDR3 region has the DNA TGTGCCAGCAGTTACCAGCCCTCGACCTCCTACGAGCAGTACTTC. This translates into CASSYQPSTSYEQYF.

This clone was counted a single time. The chain carries TRBV5-1 and TRBJ2-3; D is undetermined. The V gene lost 0 bases and the J gene lost 6 bases, with 5 bases spanning the gap. Germline assignment: CDR1 SGHRS and CDR2 YFSETQ. CDR3 size: 12 residues. The CDR3 here is CASSLGVDTQYF. The CDR3 nucleotides read TGCGCCAGCAGCTTGGGTGTGGATACGCAGTATTTT.

In this sample, this clone turned up once. The chain employs TRBV9 and TRBJ2-2; D is perhaps TRBD2 (5 bases). Germline loops: CDR1 SGDLS, CDR2 YYNGEE. Trimming shortened V by 0 bases and J by 1 base, and 10 bases separated the two germline ends. CDR3 length: 16 amino acids. This CDR3 reads CASSVGASLNTGELFF. The CDR3 coding sequence is TGTGCCAGCAGCGTAGGGGCTAGCCTGAACACCGGGGAGCTGTTTTTT.

The chain uses TRBV7-8 and TRBJ1-5, with a possible D match to TRBD1 (6 bases). Germline CDR1 is SGHVS and CDR2 is FQNEAQ. The CDR3 is 15 residues long. The ends were cut back, 5 bases at V and 8 bases at J, with 19 bases in the middle. The CDR3 here is CASSRQGGPGKPQHF. Written as DNA, the CDR3 is TGTGCCAGCAGCCGGCAAGGGGGTCCGGGTAAGCCCCAGCATTTT.

The chain employs TRBV11-2 and TRBJ2-7, with D perhaps TRBD1 (6 bases). The length of the CDR3 is 14 residues. The V gene lost 5 bases and the J gene lost 0 bases, with 11 bases spanning the gap. Per germline, CDR1 SGHAT and CDR2 FQNNGV. This chain's CDR3 is CASSQGQSSYEQYF. The CDR3 DNA follows: TGTGCCAGCAGCCAAGGACAGTCCTCCTACGAGCAGTACTTC.

This clone has only a few counts. This chain connects TRBV6-1 to TRBJ1-2; D gene uncertain. This CDR3 contains 11 residues. Trimming pared 6 bases from V and 2 bases from J, leaving 4 bases between. Germline V gene lookup returns CDR1 MNHNS and CDR2 SASEGT. This CDR3 is CASRSNYGYTF. The CDR3 coding sequence is TGTGCCAGCAGATCCAACTATGGCTACACCTTC.

This chain links TRBV15 with TRBJ2-2; 11 bases map to TRBD2. V gave up 1 base and J gave up 9 bases; unmatched junction bases: 7. CDR1 and CDR2 (germline): LNHNV, YYDKDF (reference sequence). This CDR3 comprises 16 residues. The CDR3 spells CATSRGLAGGPRELFF. Here the CDR3 DNA reads TGTGCCACCAGCAGAGGATTAGCGGGAGGGCCCCGGGAGCTGTTTTTT.

This chain joins TRBV5-1 and TRBJ1-2; TRBD1 might be the D (5 bases). V was pared by 4 bases and J by 5 bases, with 18 bases between. The CDR3 covers 15 residues. Looked up from germline, CDR1 is SGHRS and CDR2 is YFSETQ. CDR3 residues: CASSPQGGIGYGYTF. The CDR3 DNA is TGCGCCAGCAGCCCTCAGGGAGGAATTGGGTATGGCTACACCTTC.

This chain uses TRBV5-4 with TRBJ2-2; 8 positions agree with TRBD2. The germline V gene has CDR1 SGHNT and CDR2 YYREEE (reference sequence). CDR3 length: 16 residues. V lost 3 bases and J lost 7; bases outside the gene matches: 11. The CDR3 protein is CASSSQAGEISGELFF. In DNA form, the CDR3 reads TGTGCCAGCAGCTCCCAAGCGGGAGAGATCAGCGGGGAGCTGTTTTTT.

This clone showed up many times. This chain joins TRBV19 and TRBJ2-1; D is tentatively TRBD1 or TRBD2 (5 bases each). Deletions cut 4 bases from V and 0 bases from J, with 16 bases between. Germline CDR1 reads LNHDA; CDR2 reads SQIVND (reference sequence). This CDR3 comprises 17 residues. The chain's CDR3 is CASSTSRGGSSYNEQFF. DNA of the CDR3: TGTGCCAGTAGTACGTCGAGGGGTGGAAGCTCCTACAATGAGCAGTTCTTC.

The chain has TRBV10-3 and TRBJ2-3; the D gene is possibly TRBD2 (6 bases). Trimming removed 6 bases at V and 2 bases at J, with 15 bases between. The CDR3 has 15 amino acids. Germline V gives CDR1 ENHRY, CDR2 SYGVKD. The CDR3 coding sequence is TGTGCCATCAGCGGGACTGAAGATAACACAGATACGCAGTATTTT. Amino acids: CAISGTEDNTDTQYF.

The chain is built from TRBV5-1 and TRBJ2-7; 8 positions agree with TRBD2. The trim removed 4 bases at V and 0 bases at J, leaving 6 bases unmatched. CDR3 length: 15 amino acids. CDR1 and CDR2 from the germline V gene are SGHRS and YFSETQ. The CDR3 sequence is CASSPWGTSSYEQYF. The CDR3 DNA follows: TGCGCCAGCAGCCCCTGGGGGACTAGCTCCTACGAGCAGTACTTC.

This clone was seen many times. The chain joins TRBV7-6 to TRBJ2-2; D ambiguous. V was trimmed by 1 base and J by 0 bases, leaving 9 bases between them. This CDR3 spans 16 amino acids. Germline loops: CDR1 SGHVS, CDR2 FNYEAQ. CDR3 in amino acids: CASSLGLGSNTGELFF. Here the CDR3 DNA reads TGTGCCAGCAGCTTAGGTCTGGGGTCGAACACCGGGGAGCTGTTTTTT.

J is TRBJ2-5 and V is TRBV7-2; the D gene is possibly TRBD2 (6 bases). CDR1 and CDR2 from the germline V gene are SGHTA and FQGNSA. The CDR3 runs to 17 residues. V was clipped by 4 bases and J by 5 bases, with 23 bases between them. DNA for the CDR3: TGTGCCAGCAGCTCCGAGGTGCGACTAGTTTTAGGGGAGACCCAGTACTTC. Protein sequence: CASSSEVRLVLGETQYF.